These T cell receptor beta chains were read from a single sample in a study of T cells in Graves' hyperthyroidism and ophthalmopathy. Each CDR3 protein gets one entry after TCRdb re-called the multiplex PCR reads with MiXCR. The data show approximately 300,000 distinct CDR3 sequences, around 16% seen once. Input material: blood. The receptors derive from a young man with Graves' hyperthyroidism. CDR3s leave out the opening cysteine and the closing phenylalanine or tryptophan. Each record gives: CDR3 protein, V gene, clone size. Some rows mark clone size as missing; the rest say once, few, many or name a class of expanded clone.

AGSTEGVYEQY	TRBV2	many
ASSFDGLEAF	TRBV5-1	many
ASSEALFYEQY	TRBV6-1	many
ASSFAGLDYGYT	TRBV5-1	many
ASSVRTSGVTGELF	TRBV7-6	few
ASSSGQDGTEAF	TRBV12-3/TRBV12-4	many
ASSQGSRNEKLF	TRBV3-1	many
ASSVGLRNTGELF	TRBV9	many
ATSDSERSGPFVLT	TRBV27	few
ASSLGTAATDTQY	TRBV28	NA
ASSRGGLPNEQF	TRBV7-7	many
ASGQLNTEAF	TRBV6-1	many
ASGLYSLDEQF	TRBV12-5	many
SAPNFLRPGFEQY	TRBV20-1	few
ASSLKGQDNEQF	TRBV5-1	many
ASSLGTARGNTIY	TRBV14	once
SASSSAVGELF	TRBV20-1	NA
ASKASVAETQY	TRBV2	few
ASSNGEGTTDTQY	TRBV4-2	NA
ASSYSDSNEKLF	TRBV6-6	many
SAALPVRTDTQY	TRBV20-1	many
ASSGTGLPGLAGHRLDTQY	TRBV6-1	many
ASSTSQGSGELF	TRBV7-3	NA
ASRLAGVDTQY	TRBV2	many
ASSSPVFYWGARNYGYT	TRBV5-1	few
ASSLGTTIAQY	TRBV3-1	many
ASSRTGVHTDTQY	TRBV7-7	few
ASSLTGFEGYT	TRBV7-2	NA
ATSDRGGQAFGQPQH	TRBV24-1	NA
ASSSYRGPNYGYT	TRBV5-8	few
ASSLPGQGEKLF	TRBV28	many
ASSLLQSTGELF	TRBV7-7	many
ASSLAYPLAFQETQY	TRBV11-2	many
AWAGLNTGELF	TRBV30	NA
SAPGQVSEQY	TRBV20-1	NA